The present entry profiles one T cell receptor beta chain with its context. Its antigen is unidentified. 13 Jbeta primers and 60 Vbeta primers were used for the PCR. The data were produced by immunoSEQ multiplex PCR, yet TCRdb's version contains in-frame clones alone and is incomplete. The sample holds about 150,000 clones, approximately 80% seen once. Germline V gene lookup returns CDR1 MDHEN and CDR2 SYDVKM. The CDR3 sequence is 16 residues long. V was pared by 7 bases and J by 4 bases, with 11 bases of the junction left unmatched. The data stem from a study of cytomegalovirus exposure and HLA in healthy donors. Study-wide results and caveats: Clonal expansion, a later analysis showed, was greater in HLA-associated TCR beta chains than in equally common others. A classifier reportedly called cytomegalovirus status with high sensitivity and specificity.

This clonotype was sampled from a man aged 25-45 years in good health and CMV-seropositive. J is TRBJ2-3 and V is TRBV28, with 10 nucleotides matching TRBD2. The material sequenced was PBMCs. The CDR3, as DNA: TGTGCCAGCAATTCACGGCGCCTAGCGGGAGCAGATACGCAGTATTTT. Its translation is CASNSRRLAGADTQYF.